One and the same sample provided the 20 T cell receptor beta chains below, sequenced in a study of technical replicates of blood from a few donors. Sequencing used immunoSEQ multiplex PCR; TCRdb keeps in-frame clones, though not all of them. The top ten hold 0.36% of the sample, which has more than 75,000 clones, almost 97% seen once. The sequenced sample was T cells isolated from PBMCs. These receptors were obtained from a human donor in good health.

The chain links TRBV7-9 to TRBJ2-1; a weak D match, TRBD2 (5 bases). Germline-derived CDR1 and CDR2 are SEHNR and FQNEAQ (reference sequence). Trimming cost V 3 bases and J 6 bases, with 12 bases left between them. The CDR3 loop spans 14 amino acids. CDR3 bases: TGTGCCAGCAGCTTCGGCGGGCTTTCCAATGAGCAGTTCTTC. Translating gives CASSFGGLSNEQFF.

This chain uses TRBV5-4 with TRBJ2-7; D possibly corresponds to TRBD2 (6 bases). Trimming removed 2 bases at V and 3 bases at J, with 12 bases between. CDR1 and CDR2 (germline): SGHNT, YYREEE (reference sequence). This CDR3 is 14 amino acids long. The CDR3 DNA reads as TGTGCCAGCAGCTTCGCGTCTAGCGACTACGAGCAGTACTTC. This gives the protein CASSFASSDYEQYF. Supplemented by reference TRBV5-4 and TRBJ2-7, the full variable domain reads ETGVTQSPTHLIKTRGQQVTLRCSSQSGHNTVSWYQQALGQGPQFIFQYYREEENGRGNFPPRFSGLQFPNYSSELNVNALELDDSALYLCASSFASSDYEQYFGPGTRLTVT.

The chain is built from TRBV2 and TRBJ2-3; 9 bases are a match to TRBD2. The CDR3 runs 17 residues. Germline V lookup: CDR1 SNHLY, CDR2 FYNNEI. V lost 7 bases to trimming and J lost 2 bases; unmatched junction nucleotides: 13. CDR3 sequence: CASTEVAGEGHTDTQYF. CDR3 nucleotide sequence: TGTGCCAGCACCGAGGTAGCGGGAGAAGGTCACACAGATACGCAGTATTTT.

The chain uses TRBV10-2 and TRBJ2-7, with no clear D. Trimming shortened V by 3 bases and J by 2 bases, and 11 bases separated the two germline ends. Germline lookup yields CDR1 WSHSY and CDR2 SAAADI. This CDR3 spans 14 amino acids. DNA for the CDR3: TGCGCCAGCAGTGACTGGGCCGTCACCTACGAGCAGTACTTC. It codes for CASSDWAVTYEQYF.

This chain joins TRBV19 and TRBJ2-2, with 8 bases fitting TRBD2. Germline V lookup: CDR1 LNHDA, CDR2 SQIVND (reference sequence). V gave up 1 base and J gave up 8 bases; unmatched junction bases: 0. The CDR3 length is 13 residues. In DNA form, the CDR3 reads TGTGCCAGTAGTATAGCGGGAGGGGGGGAGCTGTTTTTT. Its translation: CASSIAGGGELFF.

The V gene is TRBV30, the J gene TRBJ2-7; 7 bases match TRBD1. Trimming at V came to 3 bases and at J to 0 bases, leaving 20 bases not matched to a gene. The germline CDR1 and CDR2 sequences are GTSNPN and SVGIG (reference sequence). This CDR3 has 19 amino acids. The chain's CDR3 is CAWSPPRPKTGPLSYEQYF. The CDR3 DNA follows: TGTGCCTGGAGCCCCCCGAGACCCAAGACAGGGCCTCTCTCCTACGAGCAGTACTTC. Combining the CDR3 with reference TRBV30 and TRBJ2-7 gives the whole variable domain SQTIHQWPATLVQPVGSPLSLECTVEGTSNPNLYWYRQAAGRGLQLLFYSVGIGQISSEVPQNLSASRPQDRQFILSSKKLLLSDSGFYLCAWSPPRPKTGPLSYEQYFGPGTRLTVT.

V is TRBV9 and J is TRBJ2-3, with 7 bases that match TRBD1. With 4 bases clipped from V and 3 bases from J, the junction kept 11 bases outside the gene matches. Germline V gene lookup returns CDR1 SGDLS and CDR2 YYNGEE. The CDR3 runs 16 residues. As DNA, the CDR3 is TGTGCCAGCAGCCCCTCCCCCCCGACAGGGACAGATACGCAGTATTTT. Amino acid sequence: CASSPSPPTGTDTQYF.

This chain links TRBV7-2 with TRBJ1-1; tentatively, D is TRBD1 (6 bases). The CDR3 runs 14 residues. Trimming stripped 5 bases from V and 2 bases from J, with 12 bases between. Germline CDR1 SGHTA, CDR2 FQGNSA. CDR3 nucleotide sequence: TGTGCCAGCAGCCCTCAGGACAGCAACACTGAAGCTTTCTTT. This gives the protein CASSPQDSNTEAFF.

V and J are TRBV2 and TRBJ2-1; D is perhaps TRBD1 (5 bases). Germline V gene sequence: CDR1 SNHLY, CDR2 FYNNEI. The V and J ends lost 6 bases and 6 bases respectively, with 9 bases between them. The CDR3 is made up of 12 amino acids. The CDR3 here is CASRTGSNEQFF. In nucleotides, the CDR3 is TGTGCCAGCAGAACAGGAAGCAATGAGCAGTTCTTC.

This clone was found once. The CDR3 protein is CATVKGEGYEQYF. The CDR3 bases are TGTGCCACCGTCAAGGGGGAGGGGTACGAGCAGTACTTC. The chain uses TRBV15 and TRBJ2-7; tentative D call: TRBD2 (7 bases). Deletions cut 8 bases from V and 4 bases from J, with 15 bases between. Germline V gene data show CDR1 as LNHNV and CDR2 as YYDKDF (reference sequence). The CDR3 runs 13 residues.

J is TRBJ2-7 and V is TRBV10-1; TRBD2 is a possible D gene (6 bases). The CDR3 sequence is 13 residues long. Trimming removed 5 bases at V and 1 base at J, with 9 bases between. Germline CDR1 WNHNN, CDR2 SYGVQD (reference sequence). CDR3 sequence reads: CASSSGDSYEQYF. CDR3 nucleotides: TGCGCCAGCAGTTCGGGGGATTCCTACGAGCAGTACTTC.

The V gene is TRBV29-1, the J gene TRBJ2-1, with D tentatively TRBD2 (5 bases). Trimming removed 7 bases from V and 8 bases from J, with 24 bases in between. The germline V gene encodes CDR1 SQVTM and CDR2 ANQGSEA. This CDR3 is 15 amino acids long. CDR3 loop: CSGKVWAAEGDEQFF. DNA for the CDR3: TGCAGCGGGAAAGTATGGGCGGCCGAGGGCGATGAGCAGTTCTTC.

The CDR3 region is CASSVTAYTEAFF. As DNA, the CDR3 is TGTGCCAGCAGCGTAACAGCTTACACTGAAGCTTTCTTT. The rearrangement links TRBV9 to TRBJ1-1; D is ambiguous. The germline V gene encodes CDR1 SGDLS and CDR2 YYNGEE. Between the trimmed V and J ends, which lost 1 base and 3 bases, there was a span of 7 bases. CDR3 length: 13 residues.

This chain links TRBV7-3 with TRBJ1-5, with no clear D. Germline assignment: CDR1 SGHTA and CDR2 FQGTGA. This CDR3 is 16 amino acids long. Between the trimmed V and J ends, which lost 2 bases and 0 bases, there was a span of 11 bases. DNA of the CDR3: TGTGCCAGCAGCTTAGAATTAGCTTATAGCAATCAGCCCCAGCATTTT. Residues: CASSLELAYSNQPQHF. Combining the CDR3 with reference TRBV7-3 and TRBJ1-5 gives the whole variable domain GAGVSQTPSNKVTEKGKYVELRCDPISGHTALYWYRQSLGQGPEFLIYFQGTGAADDSGLPNDRFFAVRPEGSVSTLKIQRTERGDSAVYLCASSLELAYSNQPQHFGDGTRLSIL.

The rearrangement uses TRBV2 and TRBJ1-1; tentative D call: TRBD1 (5 bases). The CDR3 totals 15 residues. Between the trimmed V and J ends, which lost 1 base and 0 bases, there was a span of 9 bases. Germline CDR1 and CDR2: SNHLY and FYNNEI. In nucleotides, the CDR3 is TGTGCCAGCAGTGAAGACAGGCCGATGAACACTGAAGCTTTCTTT. This translates into CASSEDRPMNTEAFF.

The CDR3 region is CASSKTGDGTYGYTF. CDR3 nucleotide sequence: TGTGCCAGTAGTAAAACAGGGGATGGGACTTATGGCTACACCTTC. The chain uses TRBV19 and TRBJ1-2; TRBD1 aligns across 7 bases. Germline CDR1 reads LNHDA; CDR2 reads SQIVND (reference sequence). Germline trimming cut 4 bases from V and 5 bases from J; bases unmatched to any gene: 10. CDR3 length equals 15 residues.

The rearrangement joins TRBV6-4 to TRBJ1-3, with D possibly being TRBD1 (6 bases). This CDR3 contains 17 residues. Germline assignment: CDR1 MRHNA and CDR2 SNTAGT. Trimming stripped 2 bases from V and 4 bases from J, with 18 bases between. This chain's CDR3 is CASSDPKEYREGNTIYF. The CDR3 nucleotides are TGTGCCAGCAGTGACCCGAAAGAGTACAGGGAAGGAAACACCATATATTTT.

The chain uses TRBV11-2 and TRBJ2-2, with 9 nucleotides matching TRBD1. After removal of 3 bases from V and 1 base from J, the junction contained 3 bases not matched to a gene. The germline V gene encodes CDR1 SGHAT and CDR2 FQNNGV. This CDR3 is built from 16 residues. CDR3 nucleotide sequence: TGTGCCAGCAGCTTTGTGACAGGGGGGAACACCGGGGAGCTGTTTTTT. Translation: CASSFVTGGNTGELFF. Complete variable domain (other parts from reference TRBV11-2 and TRBJ2-2): EAGVAQSPRYKIIEKRQSVAFWCNPISGHATLYWYQQILGQGPKLLIQFQNNGVVDDSQLPKDRFSAERLKGVDSTLKIQPAKLEDSAVYLCASSFVTGGNTGELFFGEGSRLTVL.

The rearrangement uses TRBV5-4 and TRBJ2-7; D is ambiguous. Germline V gene sequence: CDR1 SGHNT, CDR2 YYREEE (reference sequence). The length of the CDR3 is 11 residues. V was cut by 3 bases and J by 7 bases, with 8 bases left in between. The CDR3 DNA is TGTGCCAGCAGCTCCTATGAGGAGCAGTACTTC. Its translation is CASSSYEEQYF.

V is TRBV10-3 and J is TRBJ2-2, with D perhaps matching TRBD2 (5 bases). The V end was cut by 0 bases, the J end by 3 bases, with 8 bases between. This CDR3 contains 15 residues. The germline CDR1 and CDR2 sequences are ENHRY and SYGVKD. CDR3 DNA: TGTGCCATCAGTGAGTCAGGAGGCGACACCGGGGAGCTGTTTTTT. This sequence encodes CAISESGGDTGELFF.